Included here is one T cell receptor beta chain sequence, with context. Its antigen remains unidentified. V was trimmed by 4 bases and J by 5 bases, leaving 9 bases between them. Germline V gene data show CDR1 as SNHLY and CDR2 as FYNNEI. The CDR3 contains 12 residues. The data originate from a study of shared clonotypes between healthy human individuals. Study-wide points: Clonotypes which were not shared had lower generation probabilities than clonotypes that all four donors shared.

CD45RO-negative cells were positively selected for CCR7, leaving out terminally differentiated effector memory CD45RA+ cells. Method: immunoSEQ multiplex PCR; TCRdb's copy keeps in-frame clones and lacks some. Among about 680,000 clones, about 90% were seen once, and the ten largest hold nearly 25%. The sequenced sample was naive CD8+ T cells sorted from blood. This sequence originates from a man younger than 40 in good health. The V and J genes are TRBV2 and TRBJ2-7, with a tentative D call TRBD1 (5 bases). CDR3 nucleotides: TGTGCCAGCAGTGGCAGGGTCCACGAGCAGTACTTC. It is translated as CASSGRVHEQYF.